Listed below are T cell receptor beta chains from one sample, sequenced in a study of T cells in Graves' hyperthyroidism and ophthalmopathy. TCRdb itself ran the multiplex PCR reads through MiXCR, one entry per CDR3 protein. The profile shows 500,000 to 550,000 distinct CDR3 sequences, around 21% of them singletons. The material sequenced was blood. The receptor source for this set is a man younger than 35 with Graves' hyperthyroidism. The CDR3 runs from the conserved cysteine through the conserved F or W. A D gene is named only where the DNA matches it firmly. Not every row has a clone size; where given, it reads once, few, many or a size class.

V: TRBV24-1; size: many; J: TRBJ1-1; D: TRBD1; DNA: TGTGCCACCAGTAAGGGGGCCGGCACTGAAGCTTTCTTT; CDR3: CATSKGAGTEAFF
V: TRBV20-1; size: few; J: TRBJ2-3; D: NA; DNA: TGCAGTGCTAGTCTCCACGGCACAGATACGCAGTATTTT; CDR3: CSASLHGTDTQYF
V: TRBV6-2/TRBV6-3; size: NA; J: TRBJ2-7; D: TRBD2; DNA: TGTGCCAGCAGCTTGGGACTAGCGGGGGGTTTTCCCGCCTACGAGCAGTACTTC; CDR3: CASSLGLAGGFPAYEQYF
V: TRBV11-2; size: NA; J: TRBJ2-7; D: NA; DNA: TGTGCCAGCAGCCGCGGGGGCAGCTCCTACGAGCAGTACTTC; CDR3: CASSRGGSSYEQYF
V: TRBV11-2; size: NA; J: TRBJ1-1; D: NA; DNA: TGTGCCAGCAGCTTAGATCCGGGCATAATGAACACTGAAGCTTTCTTT; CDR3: CASSLDPGIMNTEAFF
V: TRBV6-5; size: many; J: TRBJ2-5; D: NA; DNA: TGTGCCAGCAGTACTCAGGGGGGAGAGACCCAGTACTTC; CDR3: CASSTQGGETQYF
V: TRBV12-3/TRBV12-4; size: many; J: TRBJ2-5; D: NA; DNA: TGTGCCAGCAGTTCCCCTCGGGCTCAAGAGACCCAGTACTTC; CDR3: CASSSPRAQETQYF
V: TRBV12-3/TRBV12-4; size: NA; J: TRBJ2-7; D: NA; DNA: TGTGCCAGCAGTTCAAACGGGGAGTACGAGCAGTACTTC; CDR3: CASSSNGEYEQYF
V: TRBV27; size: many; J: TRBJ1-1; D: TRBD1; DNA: TGTGCCAGCAGACAACAGGGGGCGCGCACTGAAGCTTTCTTT; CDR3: CASRQQGARTEAFF
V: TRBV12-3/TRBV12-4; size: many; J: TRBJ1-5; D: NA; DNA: TGTGCCAGCAGTTTATCTCCAATCGGGAGCAAGCCCCAGCATTTT; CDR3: CASSLSPIGSKPQHF
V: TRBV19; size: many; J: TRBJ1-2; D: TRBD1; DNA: TGTGCCAGTAGCGTGACAGGGGAATATGGCTACACCTTC; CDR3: CASSVTGEYGYTF
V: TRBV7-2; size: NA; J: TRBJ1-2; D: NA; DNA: TGTGCCAGCAGCTTACCGCCCGGGACCGCCTATGGCTACACCTTC; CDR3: CASSLPPGTAYGYTF
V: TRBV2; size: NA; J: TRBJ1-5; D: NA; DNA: TGTGCCAGCAGTACCACGGGCCCTTATAGCAATCAGCCCCAGCATTTT; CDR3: CASSTTGPYSNQPQHF
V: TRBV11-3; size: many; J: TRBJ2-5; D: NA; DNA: TGTGCCAGCAGCTGGGAAACAGGGACCCCGGAGACCCAGTACTTC; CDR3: CASSWETGTPETQYF
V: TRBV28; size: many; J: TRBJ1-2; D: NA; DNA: TGTGCCAGCAGTTTACGGCAGGACTATGGCTACACCTTC; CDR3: CASSLRQDYGYTF
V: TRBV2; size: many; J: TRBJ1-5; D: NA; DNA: TGTGCCAGCACCAAAAACCAGAGGGGAACTCAGCCCCAGCATTTT; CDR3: CASTKNQRGTQPQHF
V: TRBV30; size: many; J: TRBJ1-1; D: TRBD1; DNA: TGTGCCTACTCAGGGGGGCGCCAAGCTTTCTTT; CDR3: CAYSGGRQAFF
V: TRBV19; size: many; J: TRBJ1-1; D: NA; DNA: TGTGCCAGTAGTCGGGGGACTGCCACTGAAGCTTTCTTT; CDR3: CASSRGTATEAFF
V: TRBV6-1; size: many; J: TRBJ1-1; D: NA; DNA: TGTGCCAGCAGTGTAAAAAGGGGCACTGAAGCTTTCTTT; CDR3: CASSVKRGTEAFF
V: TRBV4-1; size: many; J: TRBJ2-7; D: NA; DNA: TGCGCCAGCAGCCAAGAGTATGTAGGGATGGCCTACGAGCAGTACTTC; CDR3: CASSQEYVGMAYEQYF
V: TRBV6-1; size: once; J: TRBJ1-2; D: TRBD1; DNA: TGTGCCAGCAGTCGCCGGACAGGGGGCAGGTCTGGCTACACCTTC; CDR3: CASSRRTGGRSGYTF
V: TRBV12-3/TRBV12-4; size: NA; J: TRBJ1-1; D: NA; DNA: TGTGCCAGCACTCGACTAGGGGGAGTCACTGAAGCTTTCTTT; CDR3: CASTRLGGVTEAFF
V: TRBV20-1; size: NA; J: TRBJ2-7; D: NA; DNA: TGCAGTGCTAGAGATGGAGGAAGCGAATACGAGCAGTACTTC; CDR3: CSARDGGSEYEQYF
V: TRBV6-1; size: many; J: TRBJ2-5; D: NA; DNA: TGTGCCAGCAGTGACAGGGTCCAAGAGACCCAGTACTTC; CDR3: CASSDRVQETQYF
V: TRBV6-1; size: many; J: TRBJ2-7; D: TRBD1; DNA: TGTGCCAGCAGTGCAAAATCGCCAGGACAGGGGGGCGAGCAGTACTTC; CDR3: CASSAKSPGQGGEQYF